This T cell receptor (beta chain) is from a study of identical twins. Study results and limitations: The models gave estimates that fell short of the out-of-frame TCR alpha sharing seen in monozygotic twins. Because invariant MAIT and iNKT cells could be present, zero-insertion analyses could be partly confounded.

TCRdb recomputed calls from the 5' RACE reads with MiXCR, one row per CDR3 protein. This table has approximately 600,000 distinct CDR3 sequences, about 7% appearing once. Germline V CDR1 and CDR2: MNHNS, SASEGT. After removal of 7 bases from V and 4 bases from J, the junction contained 13 bases not matched to a gene. This CDR3 has 15 amino acids. The table lists this clonotype with a few counts. The antigen is not known. The data were also submitted as part of a second study, on yellow fever vaccine responses in identical twins.

Sequences were obtained from PBMCs. The chain has TRBV6-1 and TRBJ2-7; 7 positions match TRBD1. This TCR derives from a woman between 18 and 29 years old in good health. The CDR3 sequence is CASTPSGTEFYEQYV. The CDR3 DNA is TGTGCCAGCACCCCCTCAGGGACAGAGTTTTACGAGCAGTACGTC.